This T cell receptor beta chain was sequenced during a study of cytomegalovirus exposure and HLA in healthy donors. Germline V CDR1 and CDR2: SGDLS, YYNGEE. The V end lost 2 bases, the J end lost 0 bases, and 5 bases lay between the germline ends. This CDR3 has 14 residues. A remark on this clone: Its antigen is as yet unknown.

The study, taken as a whole, reports: V segments that were indistinguishable, TRBV6-2 and TRBV6-3 among them, were omitted from analysis.

Use of 60 Vbeta and 13 Jbeta primers characterized the PCR. The data were produced by immunoSEQ multiplex PCR, yet TCRdb's version contains in-frame clones alone and is incomplete. This repertoire includes some 140,000 clones. The chain has TRBV9 and TRBJ1-4; no firm D call. This TCR came from a woman in her forties in good health and CMV-seronegative. The specimen sequenced was PBMCs. The CDR3 sequence is CASSVSATNEKLFF. CDR3 nucleotides: TGTGCCAGCAGCGTTAGCGCAACTAATGAAAAACTGTTTTTT.